The clone carrying this T cell receptor beta chain was counted between two and nine times. Its cognate antigen is unknown. This specimen comes from a study of identical twins. The study's findings and limits: Modelling approaches yielded underestimates of out-of-frame TCR alpha sharing between monozygotic twins. Whereas memory repertoires showed no such difference, abundant cord blood beta clonotypes carried fewer insertions.

Germline assignment: CDR1 MNHEY and CDR2 SVGAGI. The CDR3 spans 16 residues. Trimming pared 4 bases from V and 4 bases from J, leaving 18 bases between. TCRdb reprocessed the 5' RACE reads with MiXCR, giving one entry per CDR3 protein. There are about 660,000 distinct CDR3 sequences in the sample; 8.6% occur only once, and around 0.95% lies in the top ten. The same data also contributed to another study, on yellow fever vaccine responses in identical twins.

J is TRBJ2-3 and V is TRBV6-5; D not resolved. Specimen: PBMCs. This TCR was recovered from a woman aged 18-29 years in good health. CDR3 DNA sequence: TGTGCCAGCAGTTCGACGCTAGACGACACTCCAGATACGCAGTATTTT. This encodes CASSSTLDDTPDTQYF.